Below, 22 T cell receptor beta chains from the same sample are listed, as sequenced in a study of CD8 T cells in ankylosing spondylitis. TCRdb recomputed calls from the 5' RACE reads with MiXCR, one row per CDR3 protein. This table has roughly 220,000 distinct CDR3 sequences, about 10% appearing once. The sample comprised blood, either unsorted or a sorted T cell fraction (not recorded which). The receptors here all came from a male donor with ankylosing spondylitis or in good health (not recorded which).

This clonotype has a count of ten or more. V is TRBV10-3 and J is TRBJ2-3; 10 nucleotides align to TRBD2. Germline lookup yields CDR1 ENHRY and CDR2 SYGVKD. This CDR3 is built from 19 residues. V shed 3 bases and J 1 base; nucleotides not matched to a gene: 13. CDR3 coding DNA: TGTGCCATCAGTGATCCTAGCGGGGGAGATACTGGAGGCACAGATACGCAGTATTTT. Translation: CAISDPSGGDTGGTDTQYF.

In its sample, this clonotype was seen many times. The chain carries TRBV15 and TRBJ1-1, with TRBD1 identical over 8 bases. V trimming: 7 bases; J trimming: 5 bases; junction bases outside the gene matches: 9. Germline V gives CDR1 LNHNV, CDR2 YYDKDF (reference sequence). This CDR3 region has 14 residues. CDR3 in DNA: TGTGCCACCAATTTAGGCAGGGGGCTTACTGAAGCTTTCTTT. Translating gives CATNLGRGLTEAFF.

In its sample, this clonotype was seen a few times. The J gene is TRBJ1-4, the V gene TRBV12-3 or TRBV12-4; D is perhaps TRBD1 (5 bases). The CDR3 runs 13 residues. Between the trimmed V and J ends, which lost 5 bases and 7 bases, there was a span of 11 bases. CDR3 residues: CASSAQGPEKLFF. In DNA form, the CDR3 reads TGTGCCAGCAGTGCCCAGGGCCCTGAAAAACTGTTTTTT.

The table lists this clonotype with many counts. The genes are TRBV5-1 and TRBJ2-7; D not certain. The CDR3 is 14 residues long. V shed 1 base and J shed 1 base, with 9 bases lying between them. Germline CDR1 is SGHRS and CDR2 is YFSETQ. CDR3 protein: CASSLTSGSYEQYF. The CDR3 nucleotides are TGCGCCAGCAGCTTGACTTCCGGATCCTACGAGCAGTACTTC.

Comment on this clonotype: This sequence may be a read error, since a much larger clone differs from it by one base. The chain links TRBV28 to TRBJ1-5; tentative D call: TRBD1 (6 bases). Germline loops: CDR1 MDHEN, CDR2 SYDVKM. CDR3 length: 15 residues. The CDR3 nucleotides are TGTGACAGCAGGCCAGGGGATTATAGCAATCAGCCCCAGCATTTT. It is translated as CDSRPGDYSNQPQHF. The full variable domain, rest sourced from reference TRBV28 and TRBJ1-5, is DVKVTQSSRYLVKRTGEKVFLECVQDMDHENMFWYRQDPGLGLRLIYFSYDVKMKEKGDIPEGYSVSREKKERFSLILESASTNQTSMYLCDSRPGDYSNQPQHFGDGTRLSIL.

At least ten counts were recorded for this clonotype. The chain employs TRBV6-1 and TRBJ1-2, with TRBD1 identical over 12 bases. V dropped 8 bases and J dropped 6; count of bases not matched to a gene: 4. CDR1 MNHNS and CDR2 SASEGT come from the germline V gene. CDR3 size: 13 residues. The CDR3 DNA follows: TGTGCCAGCCAGGGGACAGGGGGCCATGGCTACACCTTC. This gives the protein CASQGTGGHGYTF.

Regarding this clonotype: Since a much larger clone is just one base distant, this may be a read error. The CDR3 loop reads CASSLSSTGLNQPQHF. In nucleotides, the CDR3 is TGTGCCAGCAGTTTGTCAAGCACAGGGCTGAATCAGCCCCAGCATTTT. The chain has TRBV28 and TRBJ1-5, with TRBD1 as a possible D gene (6 bases). The CDR3 extends over 16 amino acids. Germline lookup yields CDR1 MDHEN and CDR2 SYDVKM. Trimming took off 3 bases at V and 4 bases at J, with 16 bases between the two ends.

This clonotype was detected many times. CDR3 nucleotide sequence: TGTGCCAGCAGAGGGGGACGGGAGCTGTTTTTT. Translating it yields CASRGGRELFF. The chain links TRBV5-8 to TRBJ2-2; TRBD1 might be the D (6 bases). Germline CDR1 is SGHTS and CDR2 is YDEGEE. Trimming removed 5 bases from V and 9 bases from J, with 8 bases in between. The length of the CDR3 is 11 residues.

In its sample, this clonotype was seen many times. This chain links TRBV6-1 with TRBJ2-1, with a weak D call TRBD2 (7 bases). V lost 11 bases and J lost 0, with 14 bases in between. CDR1 MNHNS and CDR2 SASEGT come from the germline V gene. This CDR3 is 14 amino acids long. The CDR3: CAPGGLSSYNEQFF. In nucleotides, the CDR3 is TGTGCCCCCGGGGGGCTTAGCTCCTACAATGAGCAGTTCTTC.

The V call is TRBV20-1, the J call TRBJ1-6, with D unresolved. CDR3 length equals 12 residues. V lost 0 bases, J lost 12 bases, and 9 bases lay in between. Germline lookup yields CDR1 DFQATT and CDR2 SNEGSKA (reference sequence). CDR3 region: CSAREGWLPLHF. Here the CDR3 DNA reads TGCAGTGCTAGAGAGGGGTGGTTACCCCTCCACTTT.

Many counts were recorded for this clonotype. The chain is built from TRBV18 and TRBJ2-2; D uncertain. Trimming stripped 6 bases from V and 7 bases from J, with 6 bases between. The CDR3 has 11 amino acids. Germline loops: CDR1 KGHSH, CDR2 LQKENI. Written as DNA, the CDR3 is TGTGCCAGCTCCGCGCGCGGGGAGCTGTTTTTT. Its translation: CASSARGELFF.

This clonotype has at least ten counts. This chain connects TRBV20-1 to TRBJ2-2; 11 nucleotides line up with TRBD2. J was trimmed by 6 bases and V by 4 bases; bases with no gene match: 7. This CDR3 comprises 15 residues. Germline V gene data show CDR1 as DFQATT and CDR2 as SNEGSKA (reference sequence). Here the CDR3 reads CSAKELAGGAGELFF. Written as DNA, the CDR3 is TGCAGTGCTAAGGAGCTAGCGGGGGGCGCCGGGGAGCTGTTTTTT.

This clonotype was found many times. One junction end disagrees with the germline gene, perhaps due to a read error. The chain recombines TRBV7-7 with TRBJ2-3; 12 nucleotides agree with TRBD2. This CDR3 comprises 15 residues. CDR1 and CDR2 from the germline V gene are SSHAT and FNYEAQ (reference sequence). The DNA for the CDR3 is TGTGCTAGCAGCTCCGGACTAGCGGGGAAGGATACGCAGTATTTT. Protein product: CASSSGLAGKDTQYF.

The V call is TRBV7-2, the J call TRBJ1-3; unclear D gene. The germline V gene encodes CDR1 SGHTA and CDR2 FQGNSA. The CDR3 has 16 residues. Trimming removed 1 base from V and 0 bases from J, with 10 bases in between. The CDR3: CASSLVPVSSGNTIYF. The DNA of the CDR3 is TGTGCCAGCAGCTTAGTCCCAGTATCCTCTGGAAACACCATATATTTT.

This clonotype showed up just a few times. The chain combines TRBV7-2 with TRBJ2-5; possible D gene TRBD1, 5 bases. V was shortened by 5 bases and J by 4 bases, with 14 bases between the two germline ends. Germline CDR1 SGHTA, CDR2 FQGNSA. This CDR3 comprises 14 residues. For the CDR3, the DNA is TGTGCCAGCAGCGCGCCCGCTCAGGGAGAGACCCAGTACTTC. Amino acids: CASSAPAQGETQYF.

The V and J genes are TRBV5-1 and TRBJ2-2; D is unresolved. Looked up from germline, CDR1 is SGHRS and CDR2 is YFSETQ. The CDR3 spans 14 residues. Trimming removed 4 bases at V and 2 bases at J, with 9 bases between. The CDR3 DNA reads TGCGCCAGCAGCGCCGTTTACAACACCGGGGAGCTGTTTTTT. Encoded protein: CASSAVYNTGELFF.

A remark on this clonotype: This may stem from a read error, because a much larger clone lies one nucleotide away. J is TRBJ2-5 and V is TRBV20-1; the D is unclear. V was cut by 6 bases and J by 5 bases, with 13 bases left in between. CDR3 length equals 12 residues. Germline V gene lookup returns CDR1 DFQATT and CDR2 SNEGSKA (reference sequence). This CDR3 is CSAYESAETQYF. The CDR3 DNA follows: TGCAGTGCCTATGAATCAGCCGAGACCCAGTACTTC.

The CDR3 DNA reads TGTGCCAGCAGCCAAGCGGGTCCAGGGGACACTGAAGCTTTCTTT. The encoded protein is CASSQAGPGDTEAFF. V usage is TRBV3-1 and J usage is TRBJ1-1, with D maybe TRBD1 (6 bases). Germline V gene lookup returns CDR1 LGHDT and CDR2 YNNKEL (reference sequence). CDR3 length: 15 residues. With 1 base removed from V and 3 bases from J, the gap between germline ends came to 12 bases.

This clonotype was recorded many times. The CDR3 loop is CASIPPPGALETQYF. Here the CDR3 DNA reads TGTGCCAGCATACCTCCCCCAGGCGCTCTCGAGACCCAGTACTTC. The J gene is TRBJ2-5, the V gene TRBV6-1; D remains ambiguous. V lost 7 bases to trimming and J lost 5 bases, with 20 bases between them. The germline gives CDR1 MNHNS, CDR2 SASEGT. This CDR3 is built from 15 residues.

The chain is built from TRBV20-1 and TRBJ1-2; unclear D gene. Per germline, CDR1 DFQATT and CDR2 SNEGSKA (reference sequence). The V gene lost 4 bases and the J gene lost 3 bases, with 12 bases spanning the gap. CDR3 length: 13 residues. The CDR3 loop is CSAIRGEDYGYTF. The CDR3 region has the DNA TGCAGTGCTATTCGGGGAGAGGACTATGGCTACACCTTC.

In this sample, this clonotype turned up many times. The chain uses TRBV12-3 or TRBV12-4 and TRBJ1-6; TRBD1 might be the D (6 bases). The CDR3 extends over 15 amino acids. Trimming pared 4 bases from V and 6 bases from J, leaving 13 bases between. The CDR3 protein is CASSSNREGNSPLHF. Here the CDR3 DNA reads TGTGCCAGCAGTTCAAACAGGGAGGGTAATTCACCCCTCCACTTT.

This clonotype showed up many times. This chain uses TRBV5-1 with TRBJ2-3; maybe TRBD2 (5 bases). Germline assignment: CDR1 SGHRS and CDR2 YFSETQ. The CDR3 spans 15 residues. Trimming took 2 bases from V and 4 from J, leaving 14 bases between them. CDR3 sequence (DNA): TGCGCCAGCAGCTTCGGTGAGGACTCCGCAGATACGCAGTATTTT. It translates to CASSFGEDSADTQYF. The full variable domain, rest sourced from reference TRBV5-1 and TRBJ2-3, is KAGVTQTPRYLIKTRGQQVTLSCSPISGHRSVSWYQQTPGQGLQFLFEYFSETQRNKGNFPGRFSGRQFSNSRSEMNVSTLELGDSALYLCASSFGEDSADTQYFGPGTRLTVL.